The 6 T cell receptor beta chains in this list originate from one sample, sequenced in a study of blood T cell repertoires in COVID-19. Profiled with immunoSEQ multiplex PCR; TCRdb holds only in-frame clones, not every one. Here the sample spans about 270,000 clones, about nine tenths being singletons. The source material was peripheral blood. All receptors come from a man between 40 and 49 years old with active or convalescent COVID-19.

The V gene is TRBV7-9, the J gene TRBJ2-2, with D unclear. The CDR3 sequence is 17 residues long. Germline-derived CDR1 and CDR2 are SEHNR and FQNEAQ (reference sequence). Trimming left V 5 bases short and J 4 bases short, with 20 bases between. The CDR3 DNA reads as TGTGCCAGCAGCCAGACGGCGGCGGCGGTGGGCACCGGGGAGCTGTTTTTT. Encoded protein: CASSQTAAAVGTGELFF.

This chain uses TRBV28 with TRBJ2-7; tentative D call: TRBD2 (6 bases). The CDR3 consists of 15 residues. Trimming left V 1 base short and J 0 bases short, with 10 bases between. The V gene's germline CDR1 is MDHEN and CDR2 SYDVKM. The CDR3 protein is CASSLFGGASYEQYF. Here the CDR3 DNA reads TGTGCCAGCAGTTTATTCGGCGGGGCCTCCTACGAGCAGTACTTC.

V usage is TRBV5-1 and J usage is TRBJ2-5, with 8 bases aligning to TRBD1. With 7 bases clipped from V and 5 bases from J, the junction kept 10 bases outside the gene matches. CDR3 length: 14 amino acids. CDR1 and CDR2 from the germline V gene are SGHRS and YFSETQ. The DNA for the CDR3 is TGCGCCAGCGACCCCGGACAGGGTGGGGAGACCCAGTACTTC. Translating gives CASDPGQGGETQYF.

V is TRBV19 and J is TRBJ2-1; 12 bases match TRBD2. Germline V lookup: CDR1 LNHDA, CDR2 SQIVND (reference sequence). V was pared by 6 bases and J by 4 bases, with 10 bases of the junction left unmatched. The CDR3 runs to 17 residues. The CDR3 is CASSTPGGLAGYNEQFF. The CDR3 coding sequence is TGTGCCAGTAGCACCCCGGGAGGACTAGCGGGATACAATGAGCAGTTCTTC.

V is TRBV3-1 (or the pseudogene TRBV3-2) and J is TRBJ1-2, with D tentatively TRBD1 (6 bases). The CDR3 covers 17 residues. Germline CDR1 is LGHDT and CDR2 is YNNKEL (reference sequence). The V end was cut by 1 base, the J end by 4 bases, with 19 bases between. The CDR3 region has the DNA TGTGCCAGCAGCCAAGGACCAGTACAGGGCTGGAGCTATGGCTACACCTTC. Translating it yields CASSQGPVQGWSYGYTF.

V usage is TRBV21-1 and J usage is TRBJ2-5; no DNA check was done on the table's D call, TRBD1. TRBV21-1 is described as a pseudogene. The length of the CDR3 is 13 residues. The CDR3 here is CASSEDREETQYF. CDR3 coding DNA: TGTGCCAGCAGCGAGGACAGGGAAGAGACCCAGTACTTC.